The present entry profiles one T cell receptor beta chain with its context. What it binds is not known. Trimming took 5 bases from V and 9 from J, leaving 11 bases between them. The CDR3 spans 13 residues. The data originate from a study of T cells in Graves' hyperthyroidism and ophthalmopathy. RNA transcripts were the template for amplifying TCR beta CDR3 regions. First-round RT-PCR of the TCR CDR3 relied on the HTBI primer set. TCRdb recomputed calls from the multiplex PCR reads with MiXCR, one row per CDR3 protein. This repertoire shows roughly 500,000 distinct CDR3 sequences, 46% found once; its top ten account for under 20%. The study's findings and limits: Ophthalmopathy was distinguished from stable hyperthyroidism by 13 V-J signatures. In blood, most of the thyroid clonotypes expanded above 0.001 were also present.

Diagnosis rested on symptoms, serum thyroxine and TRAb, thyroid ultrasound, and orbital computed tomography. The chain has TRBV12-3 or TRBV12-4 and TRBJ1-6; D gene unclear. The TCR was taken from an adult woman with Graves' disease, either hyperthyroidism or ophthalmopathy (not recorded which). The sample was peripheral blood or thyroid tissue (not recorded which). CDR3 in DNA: TGTGCCAGCAGTGTCCAGAGGGTTTCACCCCTCCACTTT. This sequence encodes CASSVQRVSPLHF.